This T cell receptor beta chain appears in the sequencing data of a study of shared clonotypes between healthy human individuals. Study at large: Used for every donor were three CD4 naive, three CD4 memory, two CD8 naive and one CD8 memory plate.

Germline V gene data show CDR1 as SGHRS and CDR2 as YFSETQ. V lost 1 base and J 5 bases, leaving 15 bases between the germline ends. The CDR3 loop spans 15 amino acids. Study observations and caveats: Around 4.7% was the fraction of naive CD4 clonotypes found shared across a few donors.

Of note for this clone: Antigen unknown.

Deep-level assay runs were performed. Sequencing used immunoSEQ multiplex PCR; TCRdb keeps in-frame clones, though not all of them. This sample carries millions of clones, approximately 95% of them seen once, and the ten largest clones take 0.39%. The sequenced material came from naive CD4+ T cells from PBMCs. The sample's subset: CD45RA+ positively selected. This chain joins TRBV5-1 and TRBJ1-2; D might be TRBD1 (6 bases). The clonotype was recovered from a man younger than 35 in good health. Some clones in this sample may be carry-over from other donors' samples. CDR3 sequence reads: CASSLLSNRAYGYTF. The CDR3 coding sequence is TGCGCCAGCAGCTTGCTTTCGAACAGGGCGTATGGCTACACCTTC.